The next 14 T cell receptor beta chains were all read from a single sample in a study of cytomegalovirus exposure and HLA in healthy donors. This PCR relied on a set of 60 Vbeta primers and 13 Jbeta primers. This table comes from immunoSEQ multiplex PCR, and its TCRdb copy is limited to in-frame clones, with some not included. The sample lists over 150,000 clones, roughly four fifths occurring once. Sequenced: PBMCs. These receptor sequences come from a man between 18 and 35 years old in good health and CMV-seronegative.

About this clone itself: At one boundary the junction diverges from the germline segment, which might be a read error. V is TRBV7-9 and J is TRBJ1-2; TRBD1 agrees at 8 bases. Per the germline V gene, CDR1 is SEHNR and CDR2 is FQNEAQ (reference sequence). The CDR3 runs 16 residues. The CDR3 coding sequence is TGTTCCAGCAGCCCTGGACAGGGCAGAAACAACTATGGCTACACCTTC. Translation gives CSSSPGQGRNNYGYTF. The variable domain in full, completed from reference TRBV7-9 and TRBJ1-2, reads DTGVSQNPRHKITKRGQNVTFRCDPISEHNRLYWYRQTLGQGPEFLTYFQNEAQLEKSRLLSDRFSAERPKGSFSTLEIQRTEQGDSAMYLCSSSPGQGRNNYGYTFGSGTRLTVV.

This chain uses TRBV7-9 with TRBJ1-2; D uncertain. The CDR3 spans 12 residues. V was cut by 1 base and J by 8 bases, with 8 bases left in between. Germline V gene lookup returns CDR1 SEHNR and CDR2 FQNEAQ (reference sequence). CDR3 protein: CASSLDGVGYTF. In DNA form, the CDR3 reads TGTGCCAGCAGCTTAGACGGGGTGGGCTACACCTTC. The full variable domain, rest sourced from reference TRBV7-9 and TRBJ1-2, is DTGVSQNPRHKITKRGQNVTFRCDPISEHNRLYWYRQTLGQGPEFLTYFQNEAQLEKSRLLSDRFSAERPKGSFSTLEIQRTEQGDSAMYLCASSLDGVGYTFGSGTRLTVV.

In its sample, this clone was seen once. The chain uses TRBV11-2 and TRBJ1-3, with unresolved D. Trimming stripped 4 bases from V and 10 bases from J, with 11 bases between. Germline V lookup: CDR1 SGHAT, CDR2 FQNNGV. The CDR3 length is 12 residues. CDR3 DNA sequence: TGTGCCAGCAGCTCCCCGAGTAAAACCATATATTTT. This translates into CASSSPSKTIYF.

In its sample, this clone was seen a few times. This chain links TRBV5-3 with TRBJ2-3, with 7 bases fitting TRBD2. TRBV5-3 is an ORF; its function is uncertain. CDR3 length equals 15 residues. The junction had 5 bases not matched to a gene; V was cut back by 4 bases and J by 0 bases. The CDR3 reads CARSPPAGSTDTQYF. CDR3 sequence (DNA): TGTGCCAGAAGCCCCCCAGCGGGGAGCACAGATACGCAGTATTTT.

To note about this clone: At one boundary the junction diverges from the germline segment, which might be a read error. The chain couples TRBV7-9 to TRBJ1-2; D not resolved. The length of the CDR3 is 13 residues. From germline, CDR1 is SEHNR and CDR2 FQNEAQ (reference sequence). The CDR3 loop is CSSSLDEDYGYTF. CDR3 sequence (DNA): TGTTCCAGCAGCTTAGATGAGGACTATGGCTACACCTTC.

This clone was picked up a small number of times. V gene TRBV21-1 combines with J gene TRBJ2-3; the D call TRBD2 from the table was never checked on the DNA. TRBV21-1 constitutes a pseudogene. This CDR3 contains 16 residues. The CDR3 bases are TGTGCCAGCAGCAAAGGGAGACCAAACAATTCCGATACGCAGTATTTT. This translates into CASSKGRPNNSDTQYF.

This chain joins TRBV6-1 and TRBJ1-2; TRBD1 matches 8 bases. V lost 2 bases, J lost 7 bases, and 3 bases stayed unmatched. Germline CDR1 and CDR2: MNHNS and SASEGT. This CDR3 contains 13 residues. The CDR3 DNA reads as TGTGCCAGCAGTGAACAGGGGGCGGGTGGCTACACCTTC. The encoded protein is CASSEQGAGGYTF.

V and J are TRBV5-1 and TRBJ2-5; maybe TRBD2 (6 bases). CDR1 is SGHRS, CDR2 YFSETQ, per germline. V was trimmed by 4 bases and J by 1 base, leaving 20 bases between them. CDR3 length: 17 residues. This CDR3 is CASSRSPRGALQETQYF. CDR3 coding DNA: TGCGCCAGCAGCCGGTCCCCTCGCGGGGCCCTCCAAGAGACCCAGTACTTC.

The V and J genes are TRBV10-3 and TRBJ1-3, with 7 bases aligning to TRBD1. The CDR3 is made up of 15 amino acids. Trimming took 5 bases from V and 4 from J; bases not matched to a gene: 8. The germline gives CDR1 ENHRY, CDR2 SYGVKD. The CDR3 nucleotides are TGTGCCATCAGTTTCGACAGGGTGCTGGGAAACACCATATATTTT. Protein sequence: CAISFDRVLGNTIYF.

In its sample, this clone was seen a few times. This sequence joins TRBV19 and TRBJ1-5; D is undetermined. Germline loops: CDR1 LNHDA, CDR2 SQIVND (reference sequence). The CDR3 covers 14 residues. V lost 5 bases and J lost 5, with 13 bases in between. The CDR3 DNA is TGTGCCAGTAGTTCCCCGGGAGCTGATCAGCCCCAGCATTTT. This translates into CASSSPGADQPQHF.

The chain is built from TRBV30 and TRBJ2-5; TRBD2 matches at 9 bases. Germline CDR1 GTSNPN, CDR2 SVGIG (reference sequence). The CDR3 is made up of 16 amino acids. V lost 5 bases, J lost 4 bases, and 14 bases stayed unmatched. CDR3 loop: CAWHQGLAGVGETQYF. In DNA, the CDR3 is TGTGCCTGGCACCAGGGATTAGCGGGAGTTGGAGAGACCCAGTACTTC. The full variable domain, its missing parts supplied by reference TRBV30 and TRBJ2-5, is SQTIHQWPATLVQPVGSPLSLECTVEGTSNPNLYWYRQAAGRGLQLLFYSVGIGQISSEVPQNLSASRPQDRQFILSSKKLLLSDSGFYLCAWHQGLAGVGETQYFGPGTRLLVL.

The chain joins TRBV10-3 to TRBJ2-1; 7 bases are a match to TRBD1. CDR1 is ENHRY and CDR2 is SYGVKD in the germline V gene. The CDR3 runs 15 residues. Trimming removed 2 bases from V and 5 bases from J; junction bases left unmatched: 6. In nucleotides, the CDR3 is TGTGCCATCAGTGAGACGGGACAGATTCACAATGAGCAGTTCTTC. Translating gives CAISETGQIHNEQFF.

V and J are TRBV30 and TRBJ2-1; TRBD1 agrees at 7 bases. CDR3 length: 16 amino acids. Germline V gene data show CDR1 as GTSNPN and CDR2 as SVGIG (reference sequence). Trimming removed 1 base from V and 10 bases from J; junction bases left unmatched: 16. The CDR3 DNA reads TGTGCCTGGAGTGGGGGCCCATCGCAGGGGGTCGGCGAGCAGTTCTTC. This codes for CAWSGGPSQGVGEQFF.

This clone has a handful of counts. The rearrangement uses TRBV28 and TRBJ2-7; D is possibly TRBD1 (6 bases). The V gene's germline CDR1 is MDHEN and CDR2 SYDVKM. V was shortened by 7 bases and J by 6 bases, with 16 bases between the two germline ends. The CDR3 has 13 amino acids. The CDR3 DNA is TGTGCCAGCATCCCGTGGACAGCTTCCGAGCAGTACTTC. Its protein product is CASIPWTASEQYF.